This TCR beta chain was sequenced in a study of cytomegalovirus exposure and HLA in healthy donors. Turning to the study itself: Early on, a data release was issued that held roughly 84 million unique TCRs from HLA-typed donors. Whole-study results and caveats: Reports indicate that TCR beta sequences accurately predicted the HLA-A and HLA-B alleles of most subjects. The likely origin of a cluster of highly shared sequence variants was a sequencing artifact.

Use of 60 Vbeta and 13 Jbeta primers characterized the PCR. Generated by immunoSEQ multiplex PCR, the TCRdb table keeps only in-frame clones and is missing some. In the table there are 160,000 or so clones, roughly 82% of which are singletons. Germline V gene data show CDR1 as SGDLS and CDR2 as YYNGEE. The CDR3 covers 17 residues. V was trimmed by 0 bases and J by 3 bases, leaving 16 bases between them. This clone came up a few times. Its antigen is still unknown. This sequence was found in a man over 45 in good health and CMV-seropositive. V and J are TRBV9 and TRBJ1-5; D call uncertain. Sequencing was performed on PBMCs. The chain's CDR3 is CASSVESSFSSNQPQHF. The CDR3 DNA reads as TGTGCCAGCAGCGTAGAAAGTTCATTTAGCTCCAATCAGCCCCAGCATTTT.